The TCR beta chain under discussion was sequenced for a study of Graves' ophthalmopathy and Graves' hyperthyroidism. Broader study findings: At around 68% sensitivity and approximately 72% specificity, the model predicted progression of the ophthalmopathy. Most clonotypes expanded in thyroid above 0.001 frequency were present in blood too. With less than 90% sensitivity and roughly 76% specificity, a 13-signature model separated ophthalmopathy from stable hyperthyroidism.

Patients were diagnosed from clinical symptoms, serum thyroxine, TRAb, thyroid ultrasound and orbital computed tomography. The germline CDR1 and CDR2 sequences are SGHVS and FNYEAQ. This CDR3 contains 13 residues. V was trimmed by 5 bases and J by 8 bases, leaving 15 bases between them. Note on this clonotype: Antigen: not known.

Transcripts of RNA were the source for amplifying TCR beta CDR3 regions. Amplification began with first-round RT-PCR using HTBI primers, then second-round multiplex PCR was performed. TCRdb independently ran MiXCR on the multiplex PCR reads; one entry per CDR3 protein. Of 660,000 or so distinct CDR3 sequences in the sample, roughly 41% were seen once. The sequenced sample was peripheral blood. This sequence was found in an adult man with Graves' ophthalmopathy. The chain uses TRBV7-6 and TRBJ1-2, with a tentative D call TRBD1 (5 bases). CDR3 DNA sequence: TGTGCCAGCAGCCAAGAAGGGGCTTGGGGCTACACCTTC. Its protein product is CASSQEGAWGYTF.